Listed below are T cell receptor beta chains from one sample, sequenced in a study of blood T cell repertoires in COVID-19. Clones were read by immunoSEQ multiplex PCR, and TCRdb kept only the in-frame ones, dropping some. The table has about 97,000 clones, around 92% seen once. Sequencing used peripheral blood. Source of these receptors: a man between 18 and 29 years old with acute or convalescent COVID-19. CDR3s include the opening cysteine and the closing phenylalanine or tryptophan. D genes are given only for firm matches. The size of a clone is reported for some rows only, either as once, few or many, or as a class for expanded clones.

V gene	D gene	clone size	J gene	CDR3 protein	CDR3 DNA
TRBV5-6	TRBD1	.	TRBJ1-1	CASSSGQGNTEAFF	TGTGCCAGCAGCTCGGGACAGGGGAACACTGAAGCTTTCTTT
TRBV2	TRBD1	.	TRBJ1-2	CASSGTGNGGYTF	TGTGCCAGCAGTGGGACAGGGAATGGTGGCTACACCTTC
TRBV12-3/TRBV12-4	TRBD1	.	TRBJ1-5	CASTGGFGQPQHF	TGTGCCAGTACAGGGGGCTTTGGGCAGCCCCAGCATTTT
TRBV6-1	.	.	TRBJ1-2	CASSEFETGSLGGYTF	TGTGCCAGCAGTGAATTCGAAACGGGGTCGCTGGGTGGCTACACCTTC
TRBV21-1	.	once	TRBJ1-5	CASSKGGYRGLLSNQPQHF	TGTGCCAGCAGCAAAGGGGGATACAGGGGGCTTTTGAGCAATCAGCCCCAGCATTTT
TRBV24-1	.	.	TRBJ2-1	CATSRGHSSYNEQFF	TGTGCCACTTCCAGGGGTCACAGCTCCTACAATGAGCAGTTCTTC
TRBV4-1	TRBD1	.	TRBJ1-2	CASSQAGQDPYGYTF	TGCGCCAGCAGCCAAGCGGGACAGGACCCCTATGGCTACACCTTC
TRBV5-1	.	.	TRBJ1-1	CASSLAEVGNTEAFF	TGCGCCAGCAGCTTGGCTGAGGTCGGAAACACTGAAGCTTTCTTT
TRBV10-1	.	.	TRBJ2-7	CASSGDYEQYF	TGCGCCAGCAGTGGCGACTACGAGCAGTACTTC
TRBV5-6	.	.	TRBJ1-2	CASSTWGGYTF	TGTGCCAGCAGCACCTGGGGCGGCTACACCTTC
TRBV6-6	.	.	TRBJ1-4	CASSYSSGGSNEKLFF	TGTGCCAGCAGTTACTCGAGTGGGGGGAGTAATGAAAAACTGTTTTTT
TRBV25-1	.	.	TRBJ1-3	CASTSAVSEWNTIYF	TGTGCCAGCACCTCAGCAGTTTCGGAGTGGAACACCATATATTTT
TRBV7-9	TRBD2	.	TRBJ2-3	CASSSGLAGSTDTQYF	TGTGCCAGCAGCTCGGGACTAGCGGGAAGCACAGATACGCAGTATTTT
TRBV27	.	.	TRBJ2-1	CASSTTGDNEQFF	TGTGCCAGCAGCACGACAGGAGACAATGAGCAGTTCTTC
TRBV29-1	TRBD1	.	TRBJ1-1	CSVAGDRQNTEAFF	TGCAGCGTTGCAGGGGACAGACAGAACACTGAAGCTTTCTTT
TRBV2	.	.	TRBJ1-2	CASSSLQGTGSYTF	TGTGCCAGCAGCTCACTACAGGGAACGGGAAGCTACACCTTC
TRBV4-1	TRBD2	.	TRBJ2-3	CASSQAVLAGTSTDTQYF	TGCGCCAGCAGCCAAGCTGTGTTAGCGGGAACTAGCACAGATACGCAGTATTTT
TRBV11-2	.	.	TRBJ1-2	CASSLDPSNYGYTF	TGTGCCAGCAGCTTAGACCCCAGTAACTATGGCTACACCTTC
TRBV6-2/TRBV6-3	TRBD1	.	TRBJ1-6	CASSNQDREWPNSPLHF	TGTGCCAGCAGTAACCAGGACAGGGAATGGCCTAATTCACCCCTCCACTTT
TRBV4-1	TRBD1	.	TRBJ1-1	CASSQSPGQGNTEAFF	TGCGCCAGCAGCCAAAGCCCGGGACAGGGAAACACTGAAGCTTTCTTT
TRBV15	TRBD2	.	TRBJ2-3	CATRSSGGTQYF	TGTGCCACCAGGAGTAGCGGGGGAACGCAGTATTTT
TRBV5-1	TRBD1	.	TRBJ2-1	CASSRGMGQVHNEQFF	TGCGCCAGCAGCCGGGGTATGGGACAGGTACACAATGAGCAGTTCTTC
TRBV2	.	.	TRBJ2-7	CASSERRSYEQYF	TGTGCCAGCAGTGAAAGGCGGTCCTACGAGCAGTACTTC
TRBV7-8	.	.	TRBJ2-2	CASSLNRNTGELFF	TGTGCCAGCAGCTTAAACAGAAACACCGGGGAGCTGTTTTTT
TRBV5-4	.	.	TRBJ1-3	CASSLGGALSGNTIYF	TGTGCCAGCAGCTTGGGTGGGGCCCTCTCTGGAAACACCATATATTTT
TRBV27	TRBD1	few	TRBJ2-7	CASSWARGQYEQYF	TGTGCCAGCAGTTGGGCCAGGGGGCAATACGAGCAGTACTTC
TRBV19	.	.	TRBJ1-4	CASSIHRDNEKLFF	TGTGCCAGTAGTATCCACAGGGATAATGAAAAACTGTTTTTT
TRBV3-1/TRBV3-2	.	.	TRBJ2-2	CASSQAPGSGTGELFF	TGTGCCAGCAGCCAAGCCCCGGGGTCGGGAACCGGGGAGCTGTTTTTT
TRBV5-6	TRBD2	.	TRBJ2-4	CASSSPGLVAKNIQYF	TGTGCCAGCAGCTCACCGGGACTAGTAGCCAAAAACATTCAGTACTTC
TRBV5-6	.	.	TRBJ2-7	CASSFGTLTYEQYF	TGTGCCAGCAGCTTTGGGACTTTAACCTACGAGCAGTACTTC
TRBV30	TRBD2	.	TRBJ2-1	CAWSLGTSGTYNEQFF	TGTGCCTGGAGTCTAGGTACTAGCGGGACCTACAATGAGCAGTTCTTC
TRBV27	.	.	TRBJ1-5	CASSFLNQPQHF	TGTGCCAGCAGTTTTCTTAATCAGCCCCAGCATTTT
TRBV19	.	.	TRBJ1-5	CASSQTGSRNQPQHF	TGTGCCAGTAGTCAAACGGGGTCGAGGAATCAGCCCCAGCATTTT
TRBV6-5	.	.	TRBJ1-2	CASSYGLGSHGYTF	TGTGCCAGCAGTTACGGACTAGGAAGCCATGGCTACACCTTC
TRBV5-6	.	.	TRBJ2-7	CASSPYGLNSYEQYF	TGTGCCAGCAGCCCGTACGGACTGAACTCCTACGAGCAGTACTTC
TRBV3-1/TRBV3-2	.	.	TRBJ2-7	CASSQSGELYSYEQYF	TGTGCCAGCAGCCAATCGGGGGAGCTTTACTCCTACGAGCAGTACTTC
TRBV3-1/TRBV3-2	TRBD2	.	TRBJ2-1	CASSQDGGLAGSYNEQFF	TGTGCCAGCAGCCAAGATGGGGGACTAGCGGGATCTTACAATGAGCAGTTCTTC
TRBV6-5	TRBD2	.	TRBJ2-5	CASKSGGRQETQYF	TGTGCCAGCAAATCGGGGGGGCGACAAGAGACCCAGTACTTC
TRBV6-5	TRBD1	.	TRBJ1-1	CASSPQDRVNTEAFF	TGTGCCAGCAGTCCACAGGACAGGGTGAACACTGAAGCTTTCTTT
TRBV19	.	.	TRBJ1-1	CASSMANTEAFF	TGTGCCAGTAGTATGGCGAACACTGAAGCTTTCTTT
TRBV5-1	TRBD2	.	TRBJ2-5	CASSLAGGGRETQYF	TGCGCCAGCAGCTTGGCCGGGGGAGGGCGGGAGACCCAGTACTTC
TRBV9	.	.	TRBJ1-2	CASSTETGSNYGYTF	TGTGCCAGCAGCACAGAGACAGGATCTAACTATGGCTACACCTTC
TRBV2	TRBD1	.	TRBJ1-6	CASRDRGRLLNSPLHF	TGTGCCAGCAGGGACAGGGGGCGCCTACTCAATTCACCCCTCCACTTT
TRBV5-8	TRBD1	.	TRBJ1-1	CASLRTGWNTEAFF	TGTGCCAGCCTCAGGACAGGTTGGAACACTGAAGCTTTCTTT
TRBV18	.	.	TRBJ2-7	CASSPGLTLYEQYF	TGTGCCAGCTCACCGGGACTCACGCTCTACGAGCAGTACTTC
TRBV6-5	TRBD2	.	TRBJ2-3	CASSYLGGSTDTQYF	TGTGCCAGCAGTTACCTGGGGGGGAGCACAGATACGCAGTATTTT
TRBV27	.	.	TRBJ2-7	CASSSVEGTTAYEQYF	TGTGCCAGCAGTTCAGTCGAGGGAACCACAGCCTACGAGCAGTACTTC
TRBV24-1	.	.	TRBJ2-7	CATSGGGSDSEQYF	TGTGCCACCAGTGGGGGTGGGAGCGACTCGGAGCAGTACTTC
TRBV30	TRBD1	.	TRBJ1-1	CAWTGQGWTEAFF	TGTGCCTGGACGGGACAGGGTTGGACTGAAGCTTTCTTT
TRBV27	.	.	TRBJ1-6	CASSFRGNSPLHF	TGTGCCAGCAGTTTTAGAGGAAATTCACCCCTCCACTTT
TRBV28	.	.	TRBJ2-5	CASSLEREETQYF	TGTGCCAGCAGTTTGGAGCGAGAAGAGACCCAGTACTTC
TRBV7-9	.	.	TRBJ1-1	CASSLLLVNTEAFF	TGTGCCAGCAGCTTACTGTTAGTGAACACTGAAGCTTTCTTT